Listed below are T cell receptor beta chains from one sample, sequenced in a study of T cell repertoires in cytomegalovirus infection. Each CDR3 protein is one row after TCRdb ran MiXCR on the reads. The repertoire holds 150,000 to 200,000 distinct CDR3 sequences, with under 15% as singletons. The sample was PBMCs. Receptor source: a human donor in good health (CMV status not recorded). Some clones in this sample may be carry-over from other donors' samples. The conserved cysteine and the conserved F or W are not part of the CDR3 here. The order of the fields is CDR3 protein, CDR3 length, V gene.

ASSLGIGWTGDETQY | 15 | TRBV7-6
ASSTSGGPGNTIY | 13 | TRBV6-6
SATQADTQY | 9 | TRBV29-1
ASRRQSYEQY | 10 | TRBV6-2/TRBV6-3
ASSLGTRKSDTQY | 13 | TRBV28
ATSSVAGETQY | 11 | TRBV15
ASSLVQNEQF | 10 | TRBV5-6
SAPGQGNYGYT | 11 | TRBV20-1
ASGLLGGDYNEQF | 13 | TRBV7-9
SVALAGGSYEQY | 12 | TRBV29-1
ASSYGGAGGGKSYEQY | 16 | TRBV6-2/TRBV6-3
ASSLYLGETQY | 11 | TRBV7-2
ATRGGVGSYNEQF | 13 | TRBV12-3/TRBV12-4
ASSSLASGDEQY | 12 | TRBV28
ASSPRDRGEAF | 11 | TRBV7-2
ASSLEGLAGESGQY | 14 | TRBV5-4
ASSIGGLAGGDNEQF | 15 | TRBV19
ASSSDRGGYGYT | 12 | TRBV7-3
ASSLGGPWHEQF | 12 | TRBV7-2
ASLPGSQLVDKNIQY | 15 | TRBV28
ASSPETGWVTEAF | 13 | TRBV7-3
ASSGDGQETQY | 11 | TRBV28
ASSRASGGAQEQF | 13 | TRBV12-3/TRBV12-4
AIGGQGKETQY | 11 | TRBV10-3
ASSPLVGSEKLF | 12 | TRBV12-3/TRBV12-4
ASSPREGRLGNSPLH | 15 | TRBV7-2
ASSPQGVEDTQY | 12 | TRBV6-4
ASSIGGGAIYEQY | 13 | TRBV19
ASSLASVNTEAF | 12 | TRBV7-9
ASSLRDGEAF | 10 | TRBV28
ASTLGASGFAEQY | 13 | TRBV11-2
SAPWGQGGYT | 10 | TRBV20-1
ASSLEGSFTDTQY | 13 | TRBV7-2
ASSTTRANTEAF | 12 | TRBV5-1
ASSFGVGGQGRGYT | 14 | TRBV28
ASSSRTVNYGYT | 12 | TRBV7-2
ASSFNSGSSYNEQF | 14 | TRBV7-2
SVVTQGPHGNTEAF | 14 | TRBV29-1
ASSVVPGQAMIDTQY | 15 | TRBV7-9
ASSLAGGNLYEQY | 13 | TRBV12-3/TRBV12-4
SAGTGFLNEQF | 11 | TRBV29-1
ASSPITEAF | 9 | TRBV6-6
SVEGPMGTQY | 10 | TRBV29-1
SAGYNEQF | 8 | TRBV19
ASSYRAYTDTQY | 12 | TRBV28
ASSSRGTATDTQY | 13 | TRBV7-9
ASSLVWDPYEQY | 12 | TRBV7-9
ASSDWGLSTYNEQF | 14 | TRBV2
ASSTSASYEQY | 11 | TRBV7-6
ASSPRGAASYEQY | 13 | TRBV7-9
ASSLATGGAGNEQF | 14 | TRBV7-4
ASSSWGNQPQH | 11 | TRBV7-2